These 30 T cell receptor beta chains share one sample of origin, sequenced in a study of CD8 T cells in Susac syndrome. Reverse transcription of about 0.5 to 1 ug RNA was carried out with random hexamers. TCRdb re-called the immunoSEQ multiplex PCR reads through MiXCR, storing one row per CDR3 protein. The sample lists approximately 180,000 distinct CDR3 sequences, just under 95% occurring once. The sequencing input was CD4+ T cells from PBMCs. These TCRs come from a human donor with Susac syndrome.

This CDR3 is CSANDWDIRSTDTQYF. CDR3 in DNA: TGCAGTGCCAACGACTGGGACATCCGATCCACAGATACGCAGTATTTT. The chain links TRBV20-1 to TRBJ2-3, with a weak D call TRBD1 (6 bases). Trimming left V 6 bases short and J 2 bases short, with 21 bases between. This CDR3 has 16 amino acids. Germline V gene lookup returns CDR1 DFQATT and CDR2 SNEGSKA (reference sequence).

The gene calls are TRBV12-5 and TRBJ1-2; D is undetermined. Trimming took 7 bases from V and 4 from J, leaving 22 bases between them. Germline values: CDR1 LGHNT, CDR2 FRNRAP. The CDR3 has 16 amino acids. CDR3 coding DNA: TGTGCTAGTGCCGTTTCCGCGTCGGGCGGGCGCTATGGCTACACCTTC. It yields the protein CASAVSASGGRYGYTF. Filled out from reference TRBV12-5 and TRBJ1-2, the complete variable domain reads DARVTQTPRHKVTEMGQEVTMRCQPILGHNTVFWYRQTMMQGLELLAYFRNRAPLDDSGMPKDRFSAEMPDATLATLKIQPSEPRDSAVYFCASAVSASGGRYGYTFGSGTRLTVV.

This sequence joins TRBV6-5 and TRBJ2-1; unclear D gene. CDR1 is MNHEY and CDR2 is SVGAGI in the germline V gene. V was shortened by 1 base and J by 3 bases, with 7 bases between the two germline ends. This CDR3 is 14 amino acids long. The CDR3 coding sequence is TGTGCCAGCAGTTACTTGAGCAGCTACAATGAGCAGTTCTTC. Translation: CASSYLSSYNEQFF.

This clonotype was counted once. This chain joins TRBV15 and TRBJ2-1; no firm D call. The CDR3 has 15 amino acids. Trimming removed 3 bases from V and 4 bases from J, with 13 bases in between. Germline V gene data show CDR1 as LNHNV and CDR2 as YYDKDF (reference sequence). CDR3 loop: CATSRSRGDYNEQFF. CDR3 bases: TGTGCCACCAGCAGGTCCCGCGGCGATTACAATGAGCAGTTCTTC.

The V and J genes are TRBV6-5 and TRBJ1-5, with D uncertain. This CDR3 has 13 residues. Trimming removed 0 bases at V and 5 bases at J, with 5 bases between. CDR1 is MNHEY, CDR2 SVGAGI, per germline. The CDR3 here is CASSYSGHQPQHF. Written as DNA, the CDR3 is TGTGCCAGCAGTTACTCGGGTCATCAGCCCCAGCATTTT.

The chain has TRBV9 and TRBJ2-2, with D tentatively TRBD1 or TRBD2 (5 bases each). CDR3 length: 15 amino acids. Per the germline V gene, CDR1 is SGDLS and CDR2 is YYNGEE. Trimming pared 4 bases from V and 2 bases from J, leaving 12 bases between. The CDR3 DNA sequence: TGTGCCAGCAGCCCCCGGGACCAAAACACCGGGGAGCTGTTTTTT. Translation: CASSPRDQNTGELFF.

The chain couples TRBV9 to TRBJ2-3, with 15 nucleotides matching TRBD2. Germline-derived CDR1 and CDR2 are SGDLS and YYNGEE. This CDR3 is 18 amino acids long. After removal of 4 bases from V and 0 bases from J, the junction contained 6 bases not matched to a gene. Here the CDR3 DNA reads TGTGCCAGCAGCCTGGGACTAGCGGGGGGCACTAGCACAGATACGCAGTATTTT. Translating it yields CASSLGLAGGTSTDTQYF.

In nucleotides, the CDR3 is TGTGCCAGCAGTTTAGGGGGCTTGACTGAAGCTTTCTTT. It codes for CASSLGGLTEAFF. The gene calls are TRBV12-3 or TRBV12-4 and TRBJ1-1; possible D gene TRBD1, 5 bases. Trimming removed 1 base at V and 5 bases at J, with 8 bases between. The CDR3 is 13 residues long.

This chain links TRBV6-4 with TRBJ2-2, with D unresolved. This CDR3 comprises 13 residues. The V gene's germline CDR1 is MRHNA and CDR2 SNTAGT. V gave up 0 bases and J gave up 3 bases, with 2 bases separating them. The CDR3 coding sequence is TGTGCCAGCAGTGACTCCTACACCGGGGAGCTGTTTTTT. It specifies CASSDSYTGELFF.

This CDR3 is CSATIAGGPIHTQYF. In DNA, the CDR3 is TGCAGTGCAACCATAGCGGGAGGGCCCATCCATACGCAGTATTTT. V is TRBV20-1 and J is TRBJ2-3; 11 nucleotides match TRBD2. The CDR3 contains 15 residues. The J segment lost 7 bases and the V segment lost 6 bases, leaving 12 bases of the junction unmatched. Germline CDR1 and CDR2: DFQATT and SNEGSKA (reference sequence).

The chain has TRBV9 and TRBJ1-2; D perhaps matches TRBD1 (5 bases). The CDR3 has 16 amino acids. Trimming stripped 4 bases from V and 4 bases from J, with 20 bases between. Germline V gene lookup returns CDR1 SGDLS and CDR2 YYNGEE. The CDR3 DNA sequence: TGTGCCAGCAGCTTAGGGGCAGACGGCGGCCGCTATGGCTACACCTTC. This encodes CASSLGADGGRYGYTF.

The chain links TRBV7-2 to TRBJ2-3, with TRBD1 identical over 8 bases. Germline trimming cut 6 bases from V and 4 bases from J; bases unmatched to any gene: 9. The CDR3 is made up of 15 amino acids. Germline V gives CDR1 SGHTA, CDR2 FQGNSA. The CDR3 protein is CASRLQGGISDTQYF. Here the CDR3 DNA reads TGTGCCAGCAGGTTACAGGGGGGTATCTCAGATACGCAGTATTTT. The entire variable domain, with the rest obtained from reference TRBV7-2 and TRBJ2-3, is as follows: GAGVSQSPSNKVTEKGKDVELRCDPISGHTALYWYRQSLGQGLEFLIYFQGNSAPDKSGLPSDRFSAERTGGSVSTLTIQRTQQEDSAVYLCASRLQGGISDTQYFGPGTRLTVL.

The rearrangement links TRBV6-1 to TRBJ1-5, with TRBD1 matching 8 bases. V was clipped by 6 bases and J by 0 bases; unmatched bases: 7. The CDR3 has 16 residues. CDR1 is MNHNS and CDR2 is SASEGT in the germline V gene. The CDR3 spells CASSTQGGYSNQPQHF. CDR3 DNA sequence: TGTGCCAGCAGCACACAGGGGGGATATAGCAATCAGCCCCAGCATTTT.

A few counts support this clonotype. V and J are TRBV21-1 and TRBJ1-1; the table assigns TRBD1, which was not confirmed against the DNA. TRBV21-1 is labeled a pseudogene. CDR3 length: 14 amino acids. The CDR3 nucleotides read TGTGCCAGCAGTCCCCGGACCTTGAACACTGAAGCTTTCTTT. This codes for CASSPRTLNTEAFF.

CDR3: CASRESRGTDTQYF. CDR3 DNA: TGTGCCAGCAGGGAGTCACGGGGCACAGATACGCAGTATTTT. The chain employs TRBV27 and TRBJ2-3; no firm D call. The ends were cut back, 6 bases at V and 1 base at J, with 11 bases in the middle. Germline CDR1 reads MNHEY; CDR2 reads SMNVEV (reference sequence). CDR3 length: 14 residues.

V gene TRBV3-1 combines with J gene TRBJ2-1; 12 bases align to TRBD1. The V gene end was trimmed by 0 bases and the J gene end by 15 bases; junction bases not matched to a gene: 9. Germline values: CDR1 LGHDT, CDR2 YNNKEL (reference sequence). CDR3 size: 15 residues. The DNA of the CDR3 is TGTGCCAGCAGCCAAGAGGGGACAGGGGGCGCAGGTTTGTTCTTC. It codes for CASSQEGTGGAGLFF.

This chain connects TRBV25-1 to TRBJ2-2, with 7 bases matching TRBD2. In germline, CDR1 is MGHDK, CDR2 SYGVNS. V lost 5 bases and J lost 5; bases outside the gene matches: 14. The CDR3 sequence is 17 residues long. The CDR3 spells CASSLPSGKGITGELFF. For the CDR3, the DNA is TGTGCCAGCAGTCTTCCTAGCGGAAAGGGGATAACCGGGGAGCTGTTTTTT.

The chain links TRBV28 to TRBJ2-7; possibly TRBD2 for D (5 bases). Germline V CDR1 and CDR2: MDHEN, SYDVKM. The V and J ends lost 7 bases and 4 bases respectively, with 23 bases between them. This CDR3 has 16 amino acids. CDR3 coding DNA: TGTGCCAGCACCGCCGGTGGGTTGGCCGGGAATTACGAGCAGTACTTC. Translation gives CASTAGGLAGNYEQYF.

This chain links TRBV24-1 with TRBJ1-1, with TRBD1 matching 10 bases. V was pared by 3 bases and J by 5 bases, with 5 bases of the junction left unmatched. The CDR3 runs to 15 residues. Germline V gene data show CDR1 as KGHDR and CDR2 as SFDVKD. This chain's CDR3 is CATSDGTGVRTEAFF. CDR3 sequence (DNA): TGTGCCACCAGTGATGGGACAGGGGTTAGAACTGAAGCTTTCTTT.

This chain uses TRBV6-4 with TRBJ2-2, with TRBD2 identical over 11 bases. Germline trimming cut 6 bases from V and 8 bases from J; bases unmatched to any gene: 5. The CDR3 contains 14 residues. CDR1 is MRHNA and CDR2 is SNTAGT in the germline V gene. The CDR3: CASRILAGAGELFF. In nucleotides, the CDR3 is TGTGCCAGCAGAATACTAGCGGGAGCGGGGGAGCTGTTTTTT.

The chain is built from TRBV20-1 and TRBJ2-4; 8 bases align to TRBD1. CDR1 DFQATT and CDR2 SNEGSKA come from the germline V gene (reference sequence). The V and J ends lost 1 base and 8 bases, in that order; junction bases with no gene match: 10. The CDR3 is made up of 15 amino acids. CDR3 amino acids: CSARAFSGDRHIQYF. The CDR3 DNA reads as TGCAGTGCTAGAGCCTTCAGTGGGGACAGGCACATTCAGTACTTC.

The chain couples TRBV15 to TRBJ1-1; the D is unclear. The CDR3 is 14 amino acids. V was cut by 0 bases and J by 3 bases, with 8 bases left in between. Germline V CDR1 and CDR2: LNHNV, YYDKDF (reference sequence). This CDR3 reads CATSRDFRDTEAFF. The CDR3 DNA sequence: TGTGCCACCAGCAGAGATTTTAGAGACACTGAAGCTTTCTTT.

The rearrangement uses TRBV12-3 or TRBV12-4 and TRBJ2-7; 7 nucleotides align to TRBD2. The CDR3 totals 14 residues. V was clipped by 6 bases and J by 2 bases; unmatched bases: 7. The DNA for the CDR3 is TGTGCCAGCAGAAGAGGCGGGAGCACCTACGAGCAGTACTTC. This encodes CASRRGGSTYEQYF.

The CDR3, as DNA: TGTGCCAGCTCACCTCTCCCCGGAGGCGGGGGTCAGCCCCAGCATTTT. Its protein product is CASSPLPGGGGQPQHF. The chain uses TRBV18 and TRBJ1-5; possibly TRBD1 for D (5 bases). The CDR3 is 16 residues long. Germline CDR1 KGHSH, CDR2 LQKENI. Trimming took 3 bases from V and 6 from J, leaving 18 bases between them.

V usage is TRBV12-3 or TRBV12-4 and J usage is TRBJ2-2; a possible D gene is TRBD1 (6 bases). The V gene lost 1 base and the J gene lost 4 bases, with 7 bases spanning the gap. The CDR3 has 14 amino acids. CDR3 residues: CASSLGRGTGELFF. CDR3 DNA: TGTGCCAGCAGTTTAGGCAGGGGCACCGGGGAGCTGTTTTTT.

J is TRBJ2-7 and V is TRBV29-1; 8 nucleotides match TRBD1. V was pared by 7 bases and J by 3 bases, with 8 bases of the junction left unmatched. The CDR3 runs 13 residues. The germline gives CDR1 SQVTM, CDR2 ANQGSEA. CDR3 residues: CSAQGGQVYEQYF. In DNA form, the CDR3 reads TGCAGCGCCCAAGGGGGACAGGTCTACGAGCAGTACTTC.

This chain connects TRBV19 to TRBJ1-1; the D is unclear. Germline CDR1 LNHDA, CDR2 SQIVND (reference sequence). The V and J ends lost 5 bases and 2 bases respectively, with 9 bases between them. The CDR3 contains 13 residues. The CDR3 bases are TGTGCCAGTAGTCCCTCCATTAACACTGAAGCTTTCTTT. This codes for CASSPSINTEAFF. Full variable domain (outside the CDR3, taken from reference TRBV19 and TRBJ1-1): DGGITQSPKYLFRKEGQNVTLSCEQNLNHDAMYWYRQDPGQGLRLIYYSQIVNDFQKGDIAEGYSVSREKKESFPLTVTSAQKNPTAFYLCASSPSINTEAFFGQGTRLTVV.

The CDR3 bases are TGTGCCAGCAGCGGGTTTGGGACTAGCGGGGGTGTGGAGACCCAGTACTTC. It translates to CASSGFGTSGGVETQYF. The chain has TRBV2 and TRBJ2-5; 14 bases are a match to TRBD2. Germline lookup yields CDR1 SNHLY and CDR2 FYNNEI. The CDR3 is 17 residues long. The J segment lost 5 bases and the V segment lost 6 bases, leaving 11 bases of the junction unmatched. Complete variable domain (other parts from reference TRBV2 and TRBJ2-5): EPEVTQTPSHQVTQMGQEVILRCVPISNHLYFYWYRQILGQKVEFLVSFYNNEISEKSEIFDDQFSVERPDGSNFTLKIRSTKLEDSAMYFCASSGFGTSGGVETQYFGPGTRLLVL.

Only one count was recorded for this clonotype. The rearrangement links TRBV14 to TRBJ1-6; 7 nucleotides agree with TRBD1. Trimming removed 1 base from V and 6 bases from J; junction bases left unmatched: 3. The CDR3 covers 15 residues. Per germline, CDR1 SGHDN and CDR2 FVKESK. The CDR3 is CASSQAGGSNSPLHF. CDR3 nucleotide sequence: TGTGCCAGCAGCCAAGCAGGGGGTAGTAATTCACCCCTCCACTTT.

In this sample, this clonotype turned up once. V is TRBV7-3 and J is TRBJ2-2; D is unclear. Germline V gene data show CDR1 as SGHTA and CDR2 as FQGTGA. The V and J ends lost 7 bases and 0 bases respectively, with 9 bases between them. This CDR3 has 14 amino acids. CDR3 nucleotide sequence: TGTGCCAGCACGGTTGGCGCGAACACCGGGGAGCTGTTTTTT. Translating it yields CASTVGANTGELFF.